The 22 T cell receptor beta chains below were found in one sample sequenced in a study of blood T cells in healthy people across ages. A second about 6 to 11 cycle PCR used barcoded and J-beta primers. TCRdb reprocessed the 5' RACE reads with MiXCR, giving one entry per CDR3 protein. The sample holds approximately 1.5 million distinct CDR3 sequences, approximately 43% seen once. Sequencing was carried out using blood. These receptors all come from a woman aged 18-30 years in good health.

This clonotype was found a few times. The chain recombines TRBV5-1 with TRBJ2-3, with TRBD1 matching 7 bases. Germline lookup yields CDR1 SGHRS and CDR2 YFSETQ. The J segment lost 5 bases and the V segment lost 7 bases, leaving 4 bases of the junction unmatched. CDR3 size: 12 residues. This chain's CDR3 is CASQGQIDTQYF. The CDR3 bases are TGCGCCAGCCAGGGACAGATAGATACGCAGTATTTT.

The chain couples TRBV6-5 to TRBJ2-1, with a tentative D call TRBD1 (6 bases). The CDR3 is 11 residues long. The V end was cut by 2 bases, the J end by 15 bases, with 11 bases between. Germline-derived CDR1 and CDR2 are MNHEY and SVGAGI. The CDR3 sequence is CASSYRGQLFF. CDR3 nucleotide sequence: TGTGCCAGCAGTTACAGGGGACAATTGTTCTTC.

Only a few counts were recorded for this clonotype. This chain links TRBV10-3 with TRBJ1-5, with D perhaps TRBD1 (6 bases). The CDR3 is 15 amino acids. V was trimmed by 6 bases and J by 5 bases, leaving 17 bases between them. The germline gives CDR1 ENHRY, CDR2 SYGVKD. The CDR3 bases are TGTGCCATCAGAGACGGGGGGCCCGGGGATCAGCCCCAGCATTTT. Its translation: CAIRDGGPGDQPQHF.

The V call is TRBV4-3, the J call TRBJ2-2; D perhaps matches TRBD1 (5 bases). Trimming stripped 0 bases from V and 4 bases from J, with 15 bases between. The CDR3 has 17 residues. Germline-derived CDR1 and CDR2 are LGHNA and YSLEER. CDR3 residues: CASSQEVDKRITGELFF. CDR3 bases: TGCGCCAGCAGCCAAGAGGTGGACAAAAGGATCACCGGGGAGCTGTTTTTT.

This chain links TRBV7-2 with TRBJ2-1, with TRBD2 identical over 13 bases. V was pared by 7 bases and J by 4 bases, with 4 bases of the junction left unmatched. The CDR3 has 15 amino acids. Germline CDR1 SGHTA, CDR2 FQGNSA. CDR3 in amino acids: CASTVLAGGYNEQFF. Written as DNA, the CDR3 is TGTGCCAGCACCGTACTAGCGGGGGGGTACAATGAGCAGTTCTTC.

The gene calls are TRBV19 and TRBJ2-7; TRBD2 agrees at 10 bases. The CDR3 has 13 amino acids. Germline V CDR1 and CDR2: LNHDA, SQIVND (reference sequence). V dropped 6 bases and J dropped 4; count of bases not matched to a gene: 3. The CDR3 DNA reads TGTGCCAGTAGCAAACTAGCGGGGTACGAGCAGTACTTC. It encodes CASSKLAGYEQYF.

This clonotype came up a few times. The V and J genes are TRBV7-2 and TRBJ2-1; the match to TRBD1 covers 8 bases. The CDR3 length is 13 residues. With V trimmed by 2 bases and J by 8 bases, 2 bases remained unmatched. The germline CDR1 and CDR2 sequences are SGHTA and FQGNSA. The DNA for the CDR3 is TGTGCCAGCAGCTTACAGGGGGCGGATGAGCAGTTCTTC. This translates into CASSLQGADEQFF.

The V and J genes are TRBV3-1 and TRBJ2-1; D is perhaps TRBD1 (5 bases). CDR1 is LGHDT and CDR2 is YNNKEL in the germline V gene (reference sequence). V dropped 0 bases and J dropped 7 bases, with 13 bases sitting between them. The CDR3 totals 15 residues. The CDR3 sequence: CASSQERTGRNEQFF. CDR3 in DNA: TGTGCCAGCAGCCAAGAGAGAACAGGCAGGAATGAGCAGTTCTTC.

The V and J genes are TRBV3-1 and TRBJ2-5; D unclear. V was clipped by 3 bases and J by 1 base, with 9 bases between them. CDR3 size: 14 residues. Germline V gives CDR1 LGHDT, CDR2 YNNKEL (reference sequence). CDR3 DNA sequence: TGTGCCAGCAGCCACTCGGAAACCCAAGAGACCCAGTACTTC. This sequence encodes CASSHSETQETQYF.

This clonotype was observed many times. The genes are TRBV7-3 and TRBJ2-5; D gene ambiguous. The V end was cut by 1 base, the J end by 2 bases, with 5 bases between. The CDR3 consists of 13 residues. From germline, CDR1 is SGHTA and CDR2 FQGTGA. CDR3: CASSLKIQETQYF. The DNA of the CDR3 is TGTGCCAGCAGCTTAAAGATTCAAGAGACCCAGTACTTC. Full variable domain (missing parts from reference TRBV7-3 and TRBJ2-5): GAGVSQTPSNKVTEKGKYVELRCDPISGHTALYWYRQSLGQGPEFLIYFQGTGAADDSGLPNDRFFAVRPEGSVSTLKIQRTERGDSAVYLCASSLKIQETQYFGPGTRLLVL.

The chain is built from TRBV29-1 and TRBJ2-4, with D perhaps matching TRBD1 or TRBD2 (5 bases each). V was pared by 6 bases and J by 3 bases, with 12 bases between. CDR3 length equals 13 residues. The germline CDR1 and CDR2 sequences are SQVTM and ANQGSEA. The CDR3 DNA follows: TGCAGCGTGGGGGACGGACTCAAAAACATTCAGTACTTC. Protein sequence: CSVGDGLKNIQYF.

The chain combines TRBV9 with TRBJ2-1; no reliable D call. V shed 2 bases and J shed 8 bases, with 8 bases lying between them. The CDR3 length is 12 residues. CDR1 is SGDLS, CDR2 YYNGEE, per germline. CDR3 residues: CASSVHSYEQFF. The CDR3 DNA reads TGTGCCAGCAGCGTTCACTCCTATGAGCAGTTCTTC.

The chain recombines TRBV6-1 with TRBJ1-3, with TRBD1 matching 7 bases. This CDR3 contains 16 residues. Trimming took 10 bases from V and 0 from J; bases not matched to a gene: 12. The germline CDR1 and CDR2 sequences are MNHNS and SASEGT. The CDR3: CATRDSQSLSGNTIYF. CDR3 in DNA: TGTGCCACCCGGGACAGCCAAAGCCTCTCTGGAAACACCATATATTTT.

This clonotype was detected only a few times. J is TRBJ2-7 and V is TRBV27; D gene unclear. Trimming removed 6 bases from V and 5 bases from J, with 17 bases in between. The CDR3 length is 14 residues. Germline lookup yields CDR1 MNHEY and CDR2 SMNVEV (reference sequence). In DNA form, the CDR3 reads TGTGCCAGCAGATCGGATAAGCTCTGGGACGAGCAGTACTTC. Protein sequence: CASRSDKLWDEQYF.

A single count supports this clonotype. The V call is TRBV25-1, the J call TRBJ1-2, with 10 bases lining up with TRBD1. Unmatched junction bases numbered 10, after V lost 2 bases and J lost 4 bases. Germline-derived CDR1 and CDR2 are MGHDK and SYGVNS. The CDR3 consists of 17 residues. In nucleotides, the CDR3 is TGTGCCAGCAGTGAAACCATGGGACAGGGGTGGGGCTATGGCTACACCTTC. Translated, it gives CASSETMGQGWGYGYTF.

The chain links TRBV12-3 or TRBV12-4 to TRBJ1-1; TRBD1 matches 7 bases. The CDR3 length is 14 residues. V trimming: 6 bases; J trimming: 0 bases; junction bases outside the gene matches: 4. The CDR3 DNA reads TGTGCCAGCAGAACCCAGGGGGTGAACACTGAAGCTTTCTTT. Translation: CASRTQGVNTEAFF.

This clonotype came up a few times. This chain connects TRBV20-1 to TRBJ2-7; D is perhaps TRBD1 or TRBD2 (5 bases each). V lost 1 base, J lost 1 base, and 17 bases lay in between. Germline V gene lookup returns CDR1 DFQATT and CDR2 SNEGSKA (reference sequence). This CDR3 is 16 amino acids long. CDR3 sequence: CSARGTSGVRSYEQYF. The CDR3 nucleotides are TGCAGTGCTAGAGGGACATCCGGGGTCCGGTCCTACGAGCAGTACTTC.

In this sample, this clonotype turned up many times. The chain links TRBV25-1 to TRBJ2-3, with 8 bases fitting TRBD1. CDR1 is MGHDK and CDR2 is SYGVNS in the germline V gene. CDR3 length equals 16 residues. V lost 4 bases, J lost 2 bases, and 8 bases stayed unmatched. The CDR3, as DNA: TGTGCCAGCAGTGGGCGTACAGGGGGATTCACAGATACGCAGTATTTT. Amino acid sequence: CASSGRTGGFTDTQYF.

The V gene is TRBV7-9, the J gene TRBJ2-1; no clear D gene. The CDR3 sequence is 15 residues long. Trimming shortened V by 3 bases and J by 2 bases, and 11 bases separated the two germline ends. CDR1 and CDR2 (germline): SEHNR, FQNEAQ (reference sequence). As DNA, the CDR3 is TGTGCCAGCAGCTTGAGACTCTCACCCTACAATGAGCAGTTCTTC. Its translation is CASSLRLSPYNEQFF. The full variable domain, with the rest looked up from reference TRBV7-9 and TRBJ2-1, is DTGVSQNPRHKITKRGQNVTFRCDPISEHNRLYWYRQTLGQGPEFLTYFQNEAQLEKSRLLSDRFSAERPKGSFSTLEIQRTEQGDSAMYLCASSLRLSPYNEQFFGPGTRLTVL.

This chain connects TRBV4-1 to TRBJ1-2; TRBD1 aligns across 9 bases. CDR1 is MGHRA and CDR2 is YSYEKL in the germline V gene. With 5 bases clipped from V and 6 bases from J, the junction kept 7 bases outside the gene matches. The CDR3 contains 14 residues. CDR3 sequence (DNA): TGCGCCAGCAGCGTACGGACAGGGGATCATGGCTACACCTTC. This codes for CASSVRTGDHGYTF.

CDR3 in amino acids: CASSDRQGMDEQYF. The CDR3 DNA reads TGTGCCAGCAGTGATAGGCAGGGTATGGACGAGCAGTACTTC. The V gene is TRBV9, the J gene TRBJ2-4; D is possibly TRBD1 (5 bases). The DNA end favors TRBJ2-7, so the J call may be wrong. CDR3 length: 14 amino acids. CDR1 and CDR2 from the germline V gene are SGDLS and YYNGEE.

This clonotype was seen once. This chain joins TRBV29-1 and TRBJ1-4; D is ambiguous. The V gene lost 2 bases and the J gene lost 0 bases, with 10 bases spanning the gap. This CDR3 has 15 amino acids. Germline V CDR1 and CDR2: SQVTM, ANQGSEA. The CDR3 DNA reads TGCAGCGTTGAAATCAGAACCTCAACTAATGAAAAACTGTTTTTT. This codes for CSVEIRTSTNEKLFF.